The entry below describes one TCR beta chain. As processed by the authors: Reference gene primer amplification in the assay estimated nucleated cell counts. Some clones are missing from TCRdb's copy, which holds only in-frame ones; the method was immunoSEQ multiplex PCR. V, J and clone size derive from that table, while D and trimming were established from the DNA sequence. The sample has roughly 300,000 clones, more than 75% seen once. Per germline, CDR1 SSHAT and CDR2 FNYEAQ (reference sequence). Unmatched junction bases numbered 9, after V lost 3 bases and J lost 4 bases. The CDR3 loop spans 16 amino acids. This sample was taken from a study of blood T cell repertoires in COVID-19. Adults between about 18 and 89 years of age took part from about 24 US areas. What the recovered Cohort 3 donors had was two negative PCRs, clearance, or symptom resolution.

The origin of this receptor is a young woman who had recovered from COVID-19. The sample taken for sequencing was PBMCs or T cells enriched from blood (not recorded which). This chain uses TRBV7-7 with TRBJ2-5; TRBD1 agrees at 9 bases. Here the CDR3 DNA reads TGTGCCAGCAGCTTGGGACAGGGCCCACCACCAGAGACCCAGTACTTC. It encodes CASSLGQGPPPETQYF.